This T cell receptor beta chain derives from a study of T-cell reconstitution after alpha-beta-depleted transplantation in children. A library of TCRbeta sequences, prepared with unique molecular identifiers, was generated. TCRdb re-derived calls from the PCR reads in MiXCR, one entry per CDR3 protein. Of about 640,000 distinct CDR3 sequences listed, over 15% are singletons. This clonotype was found a few times. Germline V gene lookup returns CDR1 MGHRA and CDR2 YSYEKL. The CDR3 length is 13 residues. The V and J ends lost 1 base and 8 bases respectively, with 9 bases between them. This TCR was sampled from a human donor who donated a stem cell graft to a child with acute myeloid leukemia. The material sequenced was PBMCs from the stem cell graft donor, taken from the stem cell graft. V is TRBV4-1 and J is TRBJ2-1; weak D call: TRBD1 (6 bases). The CDR3 loop reads CASSQVQGHEQFF. CDR3 nucleotide sequence: TGCGCCAGCAGCCAAGTGCAGGGGCATGAGCAGTTCTTC.